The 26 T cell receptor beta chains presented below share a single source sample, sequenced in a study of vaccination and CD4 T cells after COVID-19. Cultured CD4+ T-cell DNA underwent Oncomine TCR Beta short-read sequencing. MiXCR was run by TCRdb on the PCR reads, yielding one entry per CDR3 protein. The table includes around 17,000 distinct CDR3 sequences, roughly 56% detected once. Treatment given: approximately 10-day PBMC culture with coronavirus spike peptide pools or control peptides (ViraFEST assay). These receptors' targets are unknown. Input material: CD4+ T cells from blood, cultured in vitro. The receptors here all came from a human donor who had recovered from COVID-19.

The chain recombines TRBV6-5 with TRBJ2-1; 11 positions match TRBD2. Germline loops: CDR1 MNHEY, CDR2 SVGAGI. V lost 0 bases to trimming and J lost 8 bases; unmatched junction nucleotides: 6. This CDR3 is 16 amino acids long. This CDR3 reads CASSYSLAGGLDEQFF. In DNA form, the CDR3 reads TGTGCCAGCAGTTACTCGTTAGCGGGAGGGCTCGATGAGCAGTTCTTC.

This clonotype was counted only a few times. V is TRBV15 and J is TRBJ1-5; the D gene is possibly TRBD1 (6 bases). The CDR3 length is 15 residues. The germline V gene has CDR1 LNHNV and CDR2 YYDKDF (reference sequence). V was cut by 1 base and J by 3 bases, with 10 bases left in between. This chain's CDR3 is CATSRGGANNQPQHF. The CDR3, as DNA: TGTGCCACCAGCAGAGGGGGGGCCAACAATCAGCCCCAGCATTTT.

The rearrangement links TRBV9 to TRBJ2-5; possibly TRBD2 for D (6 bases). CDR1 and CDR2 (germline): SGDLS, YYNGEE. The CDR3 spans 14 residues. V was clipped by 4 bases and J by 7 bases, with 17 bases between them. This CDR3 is CASSPETSSGTQYF. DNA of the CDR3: TGTGCCAGCAGCCCAGAAACTAGCTCCGGGACCCAGTACTTC.

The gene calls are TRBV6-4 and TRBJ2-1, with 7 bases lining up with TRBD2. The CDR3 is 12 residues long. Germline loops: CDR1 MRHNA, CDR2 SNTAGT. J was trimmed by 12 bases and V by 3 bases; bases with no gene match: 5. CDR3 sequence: CASSDIAGGQFF. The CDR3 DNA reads TGTGCCAGCAGTGATATAGCGGGTGGGCAGTTCTTC.

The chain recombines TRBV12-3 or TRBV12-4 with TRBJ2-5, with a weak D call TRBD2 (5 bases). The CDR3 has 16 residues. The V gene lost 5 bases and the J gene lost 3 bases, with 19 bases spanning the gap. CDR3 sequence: CASSPQAGNLEETQYF. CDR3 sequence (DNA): TGTGCCAGCAGTCCCCAAGCCGGGAATCTAGAAGAGACCCAGTACTTC.

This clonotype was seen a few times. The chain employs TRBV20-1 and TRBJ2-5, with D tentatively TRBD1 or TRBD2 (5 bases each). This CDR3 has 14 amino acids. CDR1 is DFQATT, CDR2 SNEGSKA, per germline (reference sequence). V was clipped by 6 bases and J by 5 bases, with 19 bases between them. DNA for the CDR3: TGCAGTGCCATTCTGGTGGGGGTGGCTGAGACCCAGTACTTC. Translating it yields CSAILVGVAETQYF.

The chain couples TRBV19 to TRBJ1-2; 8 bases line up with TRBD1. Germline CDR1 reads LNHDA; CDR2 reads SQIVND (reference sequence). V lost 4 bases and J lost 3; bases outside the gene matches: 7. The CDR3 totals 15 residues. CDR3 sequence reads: CASSTFPDRDYGYTF. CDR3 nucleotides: TGTGCCAGTAGTACCTTTCCGGACAGGGACTATGGCTACACCTTC.

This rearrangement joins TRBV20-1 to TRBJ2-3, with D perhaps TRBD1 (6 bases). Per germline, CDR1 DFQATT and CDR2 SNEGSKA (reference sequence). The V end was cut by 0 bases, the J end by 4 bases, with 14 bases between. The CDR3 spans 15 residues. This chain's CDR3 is CSARDGQRQPDTQYF. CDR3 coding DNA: TGCAGTGCTAGAGATGGACAGAGACAACCAGATACGCAGTATTTT.

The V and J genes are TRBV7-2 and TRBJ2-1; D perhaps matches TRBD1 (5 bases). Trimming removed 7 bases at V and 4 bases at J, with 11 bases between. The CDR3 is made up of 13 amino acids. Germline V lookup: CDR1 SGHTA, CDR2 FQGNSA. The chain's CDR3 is CASTQRGYNEQFF. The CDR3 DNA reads TGTGCCAGCACCCAAAGGGGATACAATGAGCAGTTCTTC. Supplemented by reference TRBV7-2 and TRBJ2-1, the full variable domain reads GAGVSQSPSNKVTEKGKDVELRCDPISGHTALYWYRQSLGQGLEFLIYFQGNSAPDKSGLPSDRFSAERTGGSVSTLTIQRTQQEDSAVYLCASTQRGYNEQFFGPGTRLTVL.

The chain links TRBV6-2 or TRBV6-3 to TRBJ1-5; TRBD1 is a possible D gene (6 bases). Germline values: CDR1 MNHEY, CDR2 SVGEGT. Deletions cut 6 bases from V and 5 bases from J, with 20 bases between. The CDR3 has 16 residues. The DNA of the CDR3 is TGTGCCAGCAGAGTTATGGCAGGGGCGCTGGATCAGCCCCAGCATTTT. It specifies CASRVMAGALDQPQHF.

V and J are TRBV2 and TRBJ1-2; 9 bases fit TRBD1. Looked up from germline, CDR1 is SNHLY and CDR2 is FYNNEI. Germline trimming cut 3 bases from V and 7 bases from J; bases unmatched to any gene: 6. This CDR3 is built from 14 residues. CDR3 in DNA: TGTGCCAGCAGTGACAACAGGGGGCGGAGTGGCTACACCTTC. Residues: CASSDNRGRSGYTF.

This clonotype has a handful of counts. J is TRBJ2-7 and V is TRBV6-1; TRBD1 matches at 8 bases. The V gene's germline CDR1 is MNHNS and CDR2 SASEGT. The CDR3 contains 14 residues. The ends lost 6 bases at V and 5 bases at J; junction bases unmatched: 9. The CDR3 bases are TGTGCCAGCAGACGAGGACAGGGAGGCAACGAGCAGTACTTC. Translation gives CASRRGQGGNEQYF.

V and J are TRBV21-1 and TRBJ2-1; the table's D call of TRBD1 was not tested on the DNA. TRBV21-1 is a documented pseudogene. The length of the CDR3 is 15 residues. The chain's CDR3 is CASSNLRQGYNEQFF. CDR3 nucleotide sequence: TGTGCCAGCAGCAATTTGAGACAGGGGTACAATGAGCAGTTCTTC.

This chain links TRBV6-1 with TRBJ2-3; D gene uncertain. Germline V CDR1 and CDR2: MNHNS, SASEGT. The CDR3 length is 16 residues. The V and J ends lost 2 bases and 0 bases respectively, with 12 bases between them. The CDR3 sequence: CASSERAGISTDTQYF. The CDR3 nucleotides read TGTGCCAGCAGTGAACGGGCCGGCATTAGCACAGATACGCAGTATTTT.

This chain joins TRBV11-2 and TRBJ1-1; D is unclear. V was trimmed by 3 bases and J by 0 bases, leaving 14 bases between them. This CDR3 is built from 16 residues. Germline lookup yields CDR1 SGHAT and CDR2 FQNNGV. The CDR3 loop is CASSFRVGGLNTEAFF. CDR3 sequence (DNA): TGTGCCAGCAGCTTTCGCGTGGGAGGATTGAACACTGAAGCTTTCTTT.

The CDR3 DNA follows: TGTGCCAGCTCACCGCTGGGTCTCTCGGGGAATGAGCAGTTCTTC. Protein: CASSPLGLSGNEQFF. The V and J genes are TRBV18 and TRBJ2-1, with TRBD2 as a possible D gene (5 bases). Per germline, CDR1 KGHSH and CDR2 LQKENI. This CDR3 has 15 amino acids. V was cut by 3 bases and J by 7 bases, with 16 bases left in between.

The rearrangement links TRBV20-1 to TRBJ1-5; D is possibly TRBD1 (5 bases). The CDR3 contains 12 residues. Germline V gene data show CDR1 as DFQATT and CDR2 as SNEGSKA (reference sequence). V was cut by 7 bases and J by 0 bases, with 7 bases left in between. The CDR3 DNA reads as TGCAGTGTCGGGGGTAGCAATCAGCCCCAGCATTTT. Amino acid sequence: CSVGGSNQPQHF.

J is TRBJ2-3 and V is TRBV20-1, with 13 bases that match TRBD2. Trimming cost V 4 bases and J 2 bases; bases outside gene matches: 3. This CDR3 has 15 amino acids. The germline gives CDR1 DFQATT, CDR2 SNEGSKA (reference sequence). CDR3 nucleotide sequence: TGCAGTGCTACCGGGACTAGCGGGAACACAGATACGCAGTATTTT. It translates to CSATGTSGNTDTQYF.

CDR3 region: CASSLMGGREETQYF. The CDR3 DNA follows: TGTGCCAGCAGCTTAATGGGGGGGCGCGAAGAGACCCAGTACTTC. This rearrangement joins TRBV7-3 to TRBJ2-5; D might be TRBD2 (7 bases). Deletions cut 1 base from V and 3 bases from J, with 12 bases between. The CDR3 totals 15 residues. Per germline, CDR1 SGHTA and CDR2 FQGTGA.

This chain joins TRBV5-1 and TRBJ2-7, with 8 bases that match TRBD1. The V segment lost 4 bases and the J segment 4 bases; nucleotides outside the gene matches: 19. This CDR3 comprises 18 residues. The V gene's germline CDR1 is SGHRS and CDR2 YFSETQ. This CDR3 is CASSHQGAQGHSRYEQYF. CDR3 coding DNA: TGCGCCAGCAGCCATCAGGGGGCGCAGGGTCATTCGCGGTACGAGCAGTACTTC.

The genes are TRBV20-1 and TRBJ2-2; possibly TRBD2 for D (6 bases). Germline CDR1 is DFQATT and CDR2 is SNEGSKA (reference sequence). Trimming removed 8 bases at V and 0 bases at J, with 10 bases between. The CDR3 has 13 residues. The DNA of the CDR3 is TGCAGTTGCGGGACGGCGAACACCGGGGAGCTGTTTTTT. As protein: CSCGTANTGELFF.

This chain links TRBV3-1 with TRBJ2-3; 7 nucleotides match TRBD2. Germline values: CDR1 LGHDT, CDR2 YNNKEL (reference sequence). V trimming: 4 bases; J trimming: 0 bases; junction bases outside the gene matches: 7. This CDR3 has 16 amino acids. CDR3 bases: TGTGCCAGCAGCCCGCGACTAGCAGTGAGCACAGATACGCAGTATTTT. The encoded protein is CASSPRLAVSTDTQYF.

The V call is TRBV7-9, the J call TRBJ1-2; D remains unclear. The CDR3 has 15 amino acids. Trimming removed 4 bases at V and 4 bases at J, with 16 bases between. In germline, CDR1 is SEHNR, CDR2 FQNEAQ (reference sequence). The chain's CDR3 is CASSSSITVTYGYTF. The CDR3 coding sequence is TGTGCCAGCAGCTCCTCAATTACAGTTACCTATGGCTACACCTTC. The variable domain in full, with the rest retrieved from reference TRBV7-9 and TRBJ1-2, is DTGVSQNPRHKITKRGQNVTFRCDPISEHNRLYWYRQTLGQGPEFLTYFQNEAQLEKSRLLSDRFSAERPKGSFSTLEIQRTEQGDSAMYLCASSSSITVTYGYTFGSGTRLTVV.

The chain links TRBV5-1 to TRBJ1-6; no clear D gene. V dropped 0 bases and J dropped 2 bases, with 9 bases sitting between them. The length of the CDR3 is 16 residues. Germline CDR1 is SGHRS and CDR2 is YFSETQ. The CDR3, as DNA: TGCGCCAGCAGCTTGGAGCCAAGCGCCTATAATTCACCCCTCCACTTT. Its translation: CASSLEPSAYNSPLHF.

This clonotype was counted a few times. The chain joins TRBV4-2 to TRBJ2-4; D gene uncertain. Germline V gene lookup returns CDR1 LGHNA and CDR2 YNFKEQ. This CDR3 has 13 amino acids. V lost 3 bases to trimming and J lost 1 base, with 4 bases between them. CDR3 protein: CASSQAAKNIQYF. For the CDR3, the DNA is TGTGCCAGCAGCCAGGCCGCCAAAAACATTCAGTACTTC.

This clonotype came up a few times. The CDR3 spells CSAHNRDGTDTQYF. The CDR3 coding sequence is TGCAGTGCTCATAACAGGGACGGTACAGATACGCAGTATTTT. This rearrangement joins TRBV20-1 to TRBJ2-3; a possible D gene is TRBD1 (6 bases). The CDR3 has 14 amino acids. CDR1 and CDR2 from the germline V gene are DFQATT and SNEGSKA (reference sequence). V was trimmed by 5 bases and J by 3 bases, leaving 15 bases between them.